This TCR beta chain was sequenced in a study of T cell responses to AZD1222 COVID-19 vaccine (dated by TCRdb to the early 2020s). Study-level background: AZD1222 recipients given second doses at about 4 weeks or at about 12 weeks were pooled, since spike-specific TCR depth and breadth were not found to differ between the two schedules. Trial participants were enrolled by age into subgroups of 18-55, 56-69 and 70-plus years, and around 150, 28 and 57 TCR-sequenced participants, respectively, were included in these subgroups. A total of 230 to 250 trial participants underwent TCR sequencing, of whom approximately 200 had received two doses of AZD1222 and 26 had received two doses of the MenACWY control vaccine.

This specimen's time point label, per the study, means: baseline before first vaccination. The vaccinee samples were drawn from two UK trials, COV001 and COV002, one of which was a single-blind randomized controlled phase 2/3 trial testing AZD1222 (ChAdOx1 nCoV-19) in healthy adults. Trial participant PBMC samples were collected at day 0 and day 28 after the second dose for TCRbeta chain sequencing. For this clone: Its antigen is currently not known. Per-nucleotide qualities are absent, and no much larger clonotype sits a single base away.

The CDR3 regions of human TCRbeta chains were analyzed by immunosequencing. As for the original processing: TCRs in the repertoires were compared against a reference library of SARS-CoV-2-specific TCRs that had been generated with the MIRA antigen-specificity platform. Breadth was defined as the fraction of unique TCRs that were SARS-CoV-2-associated, and depth was defined as the fraction of total T cells that were SARS-CoV-2-associated. Each spike-specific TCR was assigned to its reactive spike region and to a CD4 or CD8 class using the MIRA data. Log10-transformed breadth and depth values were compared by one-way ANOVA with Sidak's multiple comparisons tests. Here the immuneACCESS table is served through TCRdb, limited to in-frame sequences with V and J called. Missing clones are a known gap in these copies; in checked studies unresolved V genes cover under half, and the rest lacks a known reason. V and J calls and clone size are as listed in that table; D and trimming were resolved from the DNA. Here the sample has over 150,000 clones; 90% occur a single time. Together, the top ten hold approximately 1.5% of the sample.

Overall study outcomes, separate from this receptor: In the small 56-69-year group, the increase in depth fell short of significance, most likely because of low power. Nearly half of unique spike-specific TCRs reportedly recognized epitopes outside regions mutated in the B.1.351 and B.1.1.7 variants. Because no samples from the day 14 peak response were available, repertoires could be characterized only after the peak T cell response. Participants were mostly white British and included more females than males, and it was suggested by the authors that clonal diversity may have been underestimated. Conclusions about previously exposed vaccinees were limited because only six AZD1222 recipients were SARS-CoV-2 seropositive at baseline. Spike-specific TCR breadth and depth rose significantly after two AZD1222 doses compared with day 0 and with MenACWY recipients. The whole spike protein was spanned by vaccine-associated CD4 TCRs, and dominant responses were seen in regions 160-218 and 743-854.

The V and J ends are trimmed by 5 bases and 5 bases, leaving 18 bases between them. The germline V gene specifies MNHEY as CDR1 and SVGAGI as CDR2. From its cysteine to its phenylalanine, the CDR3 spans 15 amino acids. Only the CDR3 part of the read is kept: 45 bases, read in frame from the first base. The chain links TRBV6-5 with TRBJ1-2; no D gene is confidently identified. This sequence originates from an adult in good health. The sequenced sample was peripheral blood, obtained on day 0 of AZD1222 vaccination. This receptor carries the CDR3 CASSNKAYYEYGYTF. In nucleotide form, the sequence is TGTGCCAGCAGTAACAAAGCCTATTACGAGTATGGCTACACCTTC.